This entry lists 27 T cell receptor beta chains sequenced from one sample in a study of blood T cell repertoires in COVID-19. Produced via immunoSEQ multiplex PCR; TCRdb's table is partial and in-frame only. This table holds around 160,000 clones, 84% found once. The specimen was PBMCs or T cells enriched from blood (not recorded which). These receptors all stem from a woman aged 45-65 years who had been exposed to COVID-19.

The chain uses TRBV6-2 or TRBV6-3 and TRBJ2-1, with D possibly matching TRBD2 (6 bases). Germline assignment: CDR1 MNHEY and CDR2 SVGEGT. Trimming pared 5 bases from V and 2 bases from J, leaving 19 bases between. This CDR3 has 17 residues. Here the CDR3 DNA reads TGTGCCAGCAGTCCCCTCCTTCAGACTAGTACCTACAATGAGCAGTTCTTC. Translated, it gives CASSPLLQTSTYNEQFF.

V and J are TRBV5-6 and TRBJ2-1; D may be TRBD1 (6 bases). The V and J ends lost 4 bases and 5 bases respectively, with 28 bases between them. Germline V CDR1 and CDR2: SGHDT, YYEEEE. This CDR3 comprises 19 residues. The CDR3 loop is CASSLVVKSRDKPNNEQFF. Written as DNA, the CDR3 is TGTGCCAGCAGCCTAGTAGTAAAGTCCCGGGACAAACCAAACAATGAGCAGTTCTTC.

The chain recombines TRBV5-4 with TRBJ2-7; 7 bases agree with TRBD1. Trimming at V came to 4 bases and at J to 2 bases, leaving 12 bases not matched to a gene. This CDR3 is built from 16 residues. Germline V lookup: CDR1 SGHNT, CDR2 YYREEE (reference sequence). The CDR3 protein is CASSLSGGTKPYEQYF. As DNA, the CDR3 is TGTGCCAGCAGCCTGTCAGGGGGTACGAAGCCCTACGAGCAGTACTTC. Variable domain in full (rest from reference TRBV5-4 and TRBJ2-7): ETGVTQSPTHLIKTRGQQVTLRCSSQSGHNTVSWYQQALGQGPQFIFQYYREEENGRGNFPPRFSGLQFPNYSSELNVNALELDDSALYLCASSLSGGTKPYEQYFGPGTRLTVT.

This clone qualifies as medium-sized. The chain couples TRBV11-2 to TRBJ2-1; 7 nucleotides match TRBD2. J was trimmed by 8 bases and V by 3 bases; bases with no gene match: 10. The CDR3 runs to 15 residues. Germline CDR1 reads SGHAT; CDR2 reads FQNNGV. In DNA form, the CDR3 reads TGTGCCAGCAGCTTCTGGGGGGGGTATCTCGATGAGCAGTTCTTC. It is translated as CASSFWGGYLDEQFF.

This clone was seen just once. The chain is built from TRBV9 and TRBJ1-6; D is perhaps TRBD1 (6 bases). CDR3 length: 15 residues. Germline CDR1 and CDR2: SGDLS and YYNGEE. The V gene lost 0 bases and the J gene lost 7 bases, with 11 bases spanning the gap. The CDR3 sequence: CASSVAQGRNSPLHF. The CDR3, as DNA: TGTGCCAGCAGCGTAGCGCAGGGGCGGAATTCACCCCTCCACTTT. The variable domain in full, with the rest retrieved from reference TRBV9 and TRBJ1-6, is DSGVTQTPKHLITATGQRVTLRCSPRSGDLSVYWYQQSLDQGLQFLIQYYNGEERAKGNILERFSAQQFPDLHSELNLSSLELGDSALYFCASSVAQGRNSPLHFGNGTRLTVT.

About this clone: Germline and junction disagree at one end, which may indicate a read error. V is TRBV27 and J is TRBJ1-5; D is ambiguous. The CDR3 length is 15 residues. The germline V gene encodes CDR1 MNHEY and CDR2 SMNVEV (reference sequence). CDR3 region: CASSLFPAGNQPQHF. CDR3 bases: TGTGCCAGCAGCTTATTCCCAGCGGGTAATCAGCCCCAGCATTTT.

The chain is built from TRBV5-6 and TRBJ2-7; 7 nucleotides match TRBD1. The V and J ends lost 0 bases and 6 bases, in that order; junction bases with no gene match: 15. The germline gives CDR1 SGHDT, CDR2 YYEEEE. The CDR3 contains 17 residues. DNA of the CDR3: TGTGCCAGCAGCTTGGAGGGGGCGCGCCCCTTTCGGGGCGAGCAGTACTTC. Protein: CASSLEGARPFRGEQYF.

The chain employs TRBV6-5 and TRBJ1-2; the match to TRBD1 covers 9 bases. CDR3 size: 13 residues. V dropped 8 bases and J dropped 10; count of bases not matched to a gene: 11. Germline CDR1 reads MNHEY; CDR2 reads SVGAGI. CDR3 nucleotides: TGTGCCAGCGTCCGGGACAGGGTATTCGACTACACCTTC. Residues: CASVRDRVFDYTF.

The chain links TRBV5-5 to TRBJ2-1; D is possibly TRBD1 (6 bases). This CDR3 has 15 amino acids. The germline V gene encodes CDR1 SGHKS and CDR2 YYEKEE (reference sequence). V lost 0 bases and J lost 2, with 9 bases in between. CDR3 protein: CASSLAPGAYNEQFF. The DNA for the CDR3 is TGTGCCAGCAGCTTGGCCCCAGGGGCCTACAATGAGCAGTTCTTC.

This clone was found a few times. The chain joins TRBV7-9 to TRBJ2-7; 12 nucleotides match TRBD1. V trimming: 5 bases; J trimming: 2 bases; junction bases outside the gene matches: 10. CDR3 length: 17 residues. The germline V gene encodes CDR1 SEHNR and CDR2 FQNEAQ (reference sequence). The CDR3 DNA reads TGTGCCAGCAGCCATGGGACAGGGGGCGCGAAAACCTACGAGCAGTACTTC. The encoded protein is CASSHGTGGAKTYEQYF.

In DNA, the CDR3 is TGTGCCAGTAGGCCTCCGGGACAAGGGAATTCACCCCTCCACTTT. Its translation: CASRPPGQGNSPLHF. The rearrangement links TRBV19 to TRBJ1-6; D perhaps matches TRBD1 (6 bases). From germline, CDR1 is LNHDA and CDR2 SQIVND (reference sequence). Trimming took off 6 bases at V and 7 bases at J, with 16 bases between the two ends. The CDR3 has 15 residues.

The genes are TRBV18 and TRBJ1-5; D possibly corresponds to TRBD1 (5 bases). CDR1 and CDR2 (germline): KGHSH, LQKENI. Trimming pared 0 bases from V and 4 bases from J, leaving 10 bases between. This CDR3 contains 15 residues. CDR3 DNA: TGTGCCAGCTCACCACCGAGGACAAATAATCAGCCCCAGCATTTT. Protein product: CASSPPRTNNQPQHF.

The J gene is TRBJ2-3, the V gene TRBV18; 10 positions match TRBD1. V lost 4 bases and J lost 5; bases outside the gene matches: 6. The CDR3 covers 15 residues. CDR1 KGHSH and CDR2 LQKENI come from the germline V gene. The CDR3, as DNA: TGTGCCAGCTCACGAGACAGGGGGCAGAAAGATACGCAGTATTTT. This translates into CASSRDRGQKDTQYF. Based on the CDR3 plus reference TRBV18 and TRBJ2-3, the full variable domain is NAGVMQNPRHLVRRRGQEARLRCSPMKGHSHVYWYRQLPEEGLKFMVYLQKENIIDESGMPKERFSAEFPKEGPSILRIQQVVRGDSAAYFCASSRDRGQKDTQYFGPGTRLTVL.

This clone was seen only a few times. The J gene is TRBJ2-7, the V gene TRBV10-3; 7 bases match TRBD2. The V and J ends lost 10 bases and 6 bases, in that order; junction bases with no gene match: 12. This CDR3 comprises 13 residues. Germline V CDR1 and CDR2: ENHRY, SYGVKD. CDR3 nucleotides: TGTGCCACCAGGACTAGTTTGGTAACCGAGCAGTACTTC. Translated, it gives CATRTSLVTEQYF.

The chain carries TRBV5-1 and TRBJ2-7, with D unclear. Germline CDR1 SGHRS, CDR2 YFSETQ. V shed 0 bases and J shed 6 bases, with 13 bases lying between them. CDR3 size: 14 residues. In DNA, the CDR3 is TGCGCCAGCAGCTTGGAGTCTGCGCAAGCCGAGCAGTACTTC. Residues: CASSLESAQAEQYF.

The rearrangement links TRBV6-5 to TRBJ2-5, with 14 nucleotides matching TRBD2. The V segment lost 8 bases and the J segment 7 bases; nucleotides outside the gene matches: 6. Germline V gene sequence: CDR1 MNHEY, CDR2 SVGAGI. CDR3 length: 14 amino acids. CDR3: CASATSGGGATQYF. The CDR3 region has the DNA TGTGCCAGCGCGACTAGCGGGGGGGGAGCGACCCAGTACTTC.

Note on this clone: The sample contains more than one DNA sequence encoding this CDR3. The rearrangement links TRBV5-1 to TRBJ2-7, with 12 bases matching TRBD2. Germline V lookup: CDR1 SGHRS, CDR2 YFSETQ. V gave up 0 bases and J gave up 2 bases; unmatched junction bases: 0. This CDR3 is 15 amino acids long. The CDR3 nucleotides are TGCGCCAGCAGCTTGGGACTAGCGGGGGCCTACGAGCAGTACTTC. It is translated as CASSLGLAGAYEQYF.

The chain links TRBV7-2 to TRBJ1-6, with 7 bases fitting TRBD1. Germline V CDR1 and CDR2: SGHTA, FQGNSA. The V gene end was trimmed by 4 bases and the J gene end by 8 bases; junction bases not matched to a gene: 8. The CDR3 is made up of 15 amino acids. CDR3 residues: CASSSQGGGYSPLHF. The CDR3 nucleotides are TGTGCCAGCAGCTCCCAGGGGGGTGGGTATTCACCCCTCCACTTT. The variable domain in full, with the rest retrieved from reference TRBV7-2 and TRBJ1-6, is GAGVSQSPSNKVTEKGKDVELRCDPISGHTALYWYRQSLGQGLEFLIYFQGNSAPDKSGLPSDRFSAERTGGSVSTLTIQRTQQEDSAVYLCASSSQGGGYSPLHFGNGTRLTVT.

This clone was detected a few times. The chain recombines TRBV19 with TRBJ2-4; D perhaps matches TRBD1 (6 bases). Germline loops: CDR1 LNHDA, CDR2 SQIVND (reference sequence). The CDR3 spans 14 residues. V was shortened by 3 bases and J by 4 bases, with 10 bases between the two germline ends. CDR3: CASSMRQGKNIQYF. The CDR3 nucleotides are TGTGCCAGTAGTATGCGGCAGGGGAAAAACATTCAGTACTTC.

This rearrangement joins TRBV27 to TRBJ1-2; no definite D call. CDR1 is MNHEY, CDR2 SMNVEV, per germline (reference sequence). With 5 bases removed from V and 4 bases from J, the gap between germline ends came to 11 bases. The CDR3 contains 13 residues. CDR3 amino acids: CASSVTGFYGYTF. The CDR3 nucleotides are TGTGCCAGCAGTGTTACGGGGTTCTATGGCTACACCTTC.

The chain uses TRBV5-1 and TRBJ2-7, with TRBD1 matching over 8 bases. Per the germline V gene, CDR1 is SGHRS and CDR2 is YFSETQ. The J segment lost 1 base and the V segment lost 4 bases, leaving 7 bases of the junction unmatched. This CDR3 is built from 15 residues. For the CDR3, the DNA is TGCGCCAGCAGCACTGGGACAGGCCTTTCCTACGAGCAGTACTTC. It encodes CASSTGTGLSYEQYF. Full variable domain (rest looked up from reference TRBV5-1 and TRBJ2-7): KAGVTQTPRYLIKTRGQQVTLSCSPISGHRSVSWYQQTPGQGLQFLFEYFSETQRNKGNFPGRFSGRQFSNSRSEMNVSTLELGDSALYLCASSTGTGLSYEQYFGPGTRLTVT.

The chain joins TRBV19 to TRBJ1-2; no firm D call. CDR1 and CDR2 (germline): LNHDA, SQIVND (reference sequence). The CDR3 is 13 residues long. V lost 7 bases and J lost 2, with 11 bases in between. The CDR3 DNA follows: TGTGCCAGTAATACGGGATCGAACTATGGCTACACCTTC. As protein: CASNTGSNYGYTF.

This clone was seen a handful of times. This chain uses TRBV10-2 with TRBJ2-7, with D unclear. Trimming took 2 bases from V and 1 from J, leaving 3 bases between them. The CDR3 sequence is 12 residues long. The V gene's germline CDR1 is WSHSY and CDR2 SAAADI. The CDR3 DNA sequence: TGCGCCAGCAGTGAGCAGTCCTACGAGCAGTACTTC. The encoded protein is CASSEQSYEQYF.

The J gene is TRBJ1-4, the V gene TRBV5-8; 7 nucleotides line up with TRBD1. In germline, CDR1 is SGHTS, CDR2 YDEGEE. J was trimmed by 9 bases and V by 3 bases; bases with no gene match: 8. The CDR3 has 14 residues. The CDR3 DNA follows: TGTGCCAGCAGCTGGACAGGCACTCTTAAAAAACTGTTTTTT. Residues: CASSWTGTLKKLFF.

This clone was observed once. The chain has TRBV7-2 and TRBJ2-3, with a weak D call TRBD2 (6 bases). V was clipped by 1 base and J by 4 bases, with 21 bases between them. Germline V lookup: CDR1 SGHTA, CDR2 FQGNSA. This CDR3 is built from 18 residues. This chain's CDR3 is CASSLGPSRAGSADTQYF. The CDR3 DNA reads TGTGCCAGCAGCTTAGGCCCCTCGCGGGCCGGGAGCGCAGATACGCAGTATTTT. The variable domain in full, with the rest retrieved from reference TRBV7-2 and TRBJ2-3, is GAGVSQSPSNKVTEKGKDVELRCDPISGHTALYWYRQSLGQGLEFLIYFQGNSAPDKSGLPSDRFSAERTGGSVSTLTIQRTQQEDSAVYLCASSLGPSRAGSADTQYFGPGTRLTVL.

The genes are TRBV5-1 and TRBJ2-5; 7 bases match TRBD1. The V and J ends lost 3 bases and 2 bases, in that order; junction bases with no gene match: 4. Germline V gives CDR1 SGHRS, CDR2 YFSETQ. The CDR3 has 14 amino acids. In DNA, the CDR3 is TGCGCCAGCAGCTCCGGGGACAGACAAGAGACCCAGTACTTC. The encoded protein is CASSSGDRQETQYF.

The V call is TRBV7-9, the J call TRBJ1-1, with D hard to call. The germline V gene has CDR1 SEHNR and CDR2 FQNEAQ (reference sequence). This CDR3 has 13 residues. The V and J ends lost 5 bases and 5 bases respectively, with 12 bases between them. The CDR3 reads CASSREAVTEAFF. The DNA for the CDR3 is TGTGCCAGCAGCCGCGAGGCTGTGACTGAAGCTTTCTTT.